The rows below give T cell receptor beta chains drawn from one sample of a study of blood T cell repertoires in COVID-19. The table came from immunoSEQ multiplex PCR; TCRdb's copy has only in-frame clones and leaves some out. The repertoire holds roughly 200,000 clones, with 75% to 85% as singletons. Sequencing was performed on PBMCs or T cells enriched from blood (not recorded which). The receptors here all came from a middle-aged man who had recovered from COVID-19. The CDR3 runs from the conserved cysteine through the conserved F or W. The order of the fields is J gene, clone size, D gene, V gene, CDR3 DNA, CDR3 protein. D genes are given only for firm matches. Rows may omit the clone size; those that give it use once, few, many or a size class.

j_gene: TRBJ1-2; abundance: NA; d_gene: NA; v_gene: TRBV20-1; CDR3nt: TGCAGTGCTGAGGAGAACTATGGCTACACCTTC; CDR3aa: CSAEENYGYTF
j_gene: TRBJ1-1; abundance: NA; d_gene: NA; v_gene: TRBV7-3; CDR3nt: TGTGCCAGCAGCTTAAGTCGGGGTACTGAAGCTTTCTTT; CDR3aa: CASSLSRGTEAFF
j_gene: TRBJ1-2; abundance: NA; d_gene: TRBD1; v_gene: TRBV9; CDR3nt: TGTGCCAGCAGCGCATTACCGGGACAGGGTAAGGGCTATGGCTACACCTTC; CDR3aa: CASSALPGQGKGYGYTF
j_gene: TRBJ2-5; abundance: NA; d_gene: TRBD1; v_gene: TRBV9; CDR3nt: TGTGCCAGCAGCCCAAGGACAGGACCTTGGGAGACCCAGTACTTC; CDR3aa: CASSPRTGPWETQYF
j_gene: TRBJ1-5; abundance: once; d_gene: NA; v_gene: TRBV6-5; CDR3nt: TGTGCCAGCAGACCCAGGGGTCACAATCAGCCCCAGCATTTT; CDR3aa: CASRPRGHNQPQHF
j_gene: TRBJ1-2; abundance: NA; d_gene: TRBD1; v_gene: TRBV5-1; CDR3nt: TGCGCCAGCAGCATAGACAGGGGAAACTATGGCTACACCTTC; CDR3aa: CASSIDRGNYGYTF
j_gene: TRBJ2-2; abundance: few; d_gene: TRBD2; v_gene: TRBV5-4; CDR3nt: TGTGCCGGACTAGCGGAGACCGGGGAGCTGTTTTTT; CDR3aa: CAGLAETGELFF
j_gene: TRBJ1-5; abundance: NA; d_gene: TRBD1; v_gene: TRBV7-9; CDR3nt: TGTGCCAGCAGCTCCGGGACAGGGGCCTCTCTGGGGCCCCAGCATTTT; CDR3aa: CASSSGTGASLGPQHF
j_gene: TRBJ2-1; abundance: NA; d_gene: TRBD2; v_gene: TRBV5-1; CDR3nt: TGCGCCAGCAGCCAACTAGCGGGGGGATACAATGAGCAGTTCTTC; CDR3aa: CASSQLAGGYNEQFF
j_gene: TRBJ1-6; abundance: NA; d_gene: TRBD1; v_gene: TRBV5-1; CDR3nt: TGCGCCAGCAGCCAGGGGGCTAAGAATTCACCCCTCCACTTT; CDR3aa: CASSQGAKNSPLHF
j_gene: TRBJ2-5; abundance: NA; d_gene: TRBD2; v_gene: TRBV6-1; CDR3nt: TGTGCCAGCGAACAGGCGGGAGTGGAGACCCAGTACTTC; CDR3aa: CASEQAGVETQYF
j_gene: TRBJ2-7; abundance: NA; d_gene: NA; v_gene: TRBV18; CDR3nt: TGTGCCAGCTCACCAAACAGGGACGAGCAGTACTTC; CDR3aa: CASSPNRDEQYF
j_gene: TRBJ1-2; abundance: NA; d_gene: TRBD1; v_gene: TRBV9; CDR3nt: TGTGCCAGCAGTGGGGGACAGGCTTATGGCTACACCTTC; CDR3aa: CASSGGQAYGYTF
j_gene: TRBJ1-1; abundance: NA; d_gene: NA; v_gene: TRBV6-2/TRBV6-3; CDR3nt: TGTGCCAGCAGTTACCTCGCAGGGGTCACTGAAGCTTTCTTT; CDR3aa: CASSYLAGVTEAFF
j_gene: TRBJ1-5; abundance: NA; d_gene: TRBD1; v_gene: TRBV6-1; CDR3nt: TGTGCCAGCAGTGTACGAGCCGGGACAGCGAATCAGCCCCAGCATTTT; CDR3aa: CASSVRAGTANQPQHF
j_gene: TRBJ1-6; abundance: NA; d_gene: NA; v_gene: TRBV9; CDR3nt: TGTGCCAGCAGCGAGGGACAACCCTCACCCCTCCACTTT; CDR3aa: CASSEGQPSPLHF
j_gene: TRBJ2-1; abundance: few; d_gene: TRBD2; v_gene: TRBV27; CDR3nt: TGTGCCAGCAGTTCCATCCCGGGACTACCCAAATGGGATGAGCAGTTCTTC; CDR3aa: CASSSIPGLPKWDEQFF
j_gene: TRBJ1-4; abundance: NA; d_gene: NA; v_gene: TRBV7-9; CDR3nt: TGTGCCAGCAGCCCGGGGTCAGTTAATGAAAAACTGTTTTTT; CDR3aa: CASSPGSVNEKLFF
j_gene: TRBJ1-2; abundance: few; d_gene: NA; v_gene: TRBV2; CDR3nt: TGTGCCAGCAGTGAAACAGGAACCTACTATGGCTACACCTTC; CDR3aa: CASSETGTYYGYTF
j_gene: TRBJ2-1; abundance: NA; d_gene: NA; v_gene: TRBV19; CDR3nt: TGTGCCAGTAGTGGCAGGGATGAGCAGTTCTTC; CDR3aa: CASSGRDEQFF
j_gene: TRBJ1-5; abundance: once; d_gene: TRBD1; v_gene: TRBV19; CDR3nt: TGTGCCAGTAGTGTAGGGGTGGTAGGGGGCACCAATCAGCCCCAGCATTTT; CDR3aa: CASSVGVVGGTNQPQHF
j_gene: TRBJ2-1; abundance: NA; d_gene: NA; v_gene: TRBV12-3/TRBV12-4; CDR3nt: TGTGCCAGCAGTTTCCGAACCGGGACAGAGCAGTTCTTC; CDR3aa: CASSFRTGTEQFF
j_gene: TRBJ2-1; abundance: NA; d_gene: NA; v_gene: TRBV6-5; CDR3nt: TGTGCCAGCGTCCTACAGGGAGCGATGGAGCAGTTCTTC; CDR3aa: CASVLQGAMEQFF
j_gene: TRBJ1-2; abundance: NA; d_gene: NA; v_gene: TRBV5-1; CDR3nt: TGCGCCAGCAGCCCAGCTACAGGAAGCTATGGCTACACCTTC; CDR3aa: CASSPATGSYGYTF
j_gene: TRBJ2-2; abundance: NA; d_gene: NA; v_gene: TRBV10-3; CDR3nt: TGTGCCATCAGTGATCCCGCAGGCAGGGGCACCGGGGAGCTGTTTTTT; CDR3aa: CAISDPAGRGTGELFF
j_gene: TRBJ2-3; abundance: NA; d_gene: NA; v_gene: TRBV7-9; CDR3nt: TGTGCCAGCAGCTTATTGGGGACTTCCACAGATACGCAGTATTTT; CDR3aa: CASSLLGTSTDTQYF
j_gene: TRBJ1-1; abundance: few; d_gene: NA; v_gene: TRBV6-5; CDR3nt: TGTGCCAGCCTGACAGGACGCACTGAAGCTTTCTTT; CDR3aa: CASLTGRTEAFF
j_gene: TRBJ2-7; abundance: NA; d_gene: NA; v_gene: TRBV4-1; CDR3nt: TGCGCCAGCAGCCAAGACGTCCAGGGGAGCTCCTACGAGCAGTACTTC; CDR3aa: CASSQDVQGSSYEQYF
j_gene: TRBJ2-7; abundance: NA; d_gene: TRBD2; v_gene: TRBV19; CDR3nt: TGTGCCAGTAGCCCATTATGGACTAGTGCCTACGAGCAGTACTTC; CDR3aa: CASSPLWTSAYEQYF
j_gene: TRBJ1-1; abundance: NA; d_gene: NA; v_gene: TRBV30; CDR3nt: TGTGCCTGGAGTGTCCTGGGGGGTCGGGAAAACACTGAAGCTTTCTTT; CDR3aa: CAWSVLGGRENTEAFF
j_gene: TRBJ2-1; abundance: NA; d_gene: NA; v_gene: TRBV2; CDR3nt: TGTGCCAGCAGTATGCGATGGGGGGATGAGCAGTTCTTC; CDR3aa: CASSMRWGDEQFF
j_gene: TRBJ2-3; abundance: many; d_gene: NA; v_gene: TRBV7-9; CDR3nt: TGTGCCAGCAGCTTAGGAGTAGCGGGCACAGATACGCAGTATTTT; CDR3aa: CASSLGVAGTDTQYF
j_gene: TRBJ1-2; abundance: NA; d_gene: TRBD1; v_gene: TRBV6-5; CDR3nt: TGTGCCAGCAGTCGTAGACAGGGGGCGGATGGCTACACCTTC; CDR3aa: CASSRRQGADGYTF
j_gene: TRBJ2-7; abundance: NA; d_gene: TRBD1; v_gene: TRBV7-2; CDR3nt: TGTGCCAGCAGACCAAAGCCGGGACAGGCCTACGAGCAGTACTTC; CDR3aa: CASRPKPGQAYEQYF
j_gene: TRBJ2-1; abundance: NA; d_gene: NA; v_gene: TRBV12-3/TRBV12-4; CDR3nt: TGTGCCAGCGGCCGGGGGAGTGAGCAGTTCTTC; CDR3aa: CASGRGSEQFF
j_gene: TRBJ1-2; abundance: few; d_gene: NA; v_gene: TRBV5-1; CDR3nt: TGCGCCAGCAGCTTGGCCGGAGTAGGGAGCTATGGCTACACCTTC; CDR3aa: CASSLAGVGSYGYTF
j_gene: TRBJ1-4; abundance: NA; d_gene: NA; v_gene: TRBV7-8; CDR3nt: TGTGCCAGCAGCTCCCAAACGGGGGTCGGGGAAAAACTGTTTTTT; CDR3aa: CASSSQTGVGEKLFF
j_gene: TRBJ2-7; abundance: NA; d_gene: NA; v_gene: TRBV10-2; CDR3nt: TGCGCCAGCAGTGAGTTCGACATCTCCTACGAGCAGTACTTC; CDR3aa: CASSEFDISYEQYF
j_gene: TRBJ1-1; abundance: NA; d_gene: TRBD1; v_gene: TRBV19; CDR3nt: TGTGCCAGTAGTATGCCGGACAGGGTGAACACTGAAGCTTTCTTT; CDR3aa: CASSMPDRVNTEAFF
j_gene: TRBJ2-7; abundance: NA; d_gene: TRBD1; v_gene: TRBV18; CDR3nt: TGTGCCAGCTCACCTCAGGGACAGGGGTTTTACGAGCAGTACTTC; CDR3aa: CASSPQGQGFYEQYF
j_gene: TRBJ1-1; abundance: NA; d_gene: TRBD1; v_gene: TRBV7-3; CDR3nt: TGTGCCAGCAGCACCGGGACAGGTAACACTGAAGCTTTCTTT; CDR3aa: CASSTGTGNTEAFF
j_gene: TRBJ2-1; abundance: NA; d_gene: TRBD2; v_gene: TRBV7-3; CDR3nt: TGTGCCAGCAGCCCGATACCCCTTCAGCGGGGGCCCGACTACAATGAGCAGTTCTTC; CDR3aa: CASSPIPLQRGPDYNEQFF
j_gene: TRBJ2-1; abundance: NA; d_gene: TRBD2; v_gene: TRBV5-1; CDR3nt: TGCGCCAGCAGCATACGACTAGCGGATCATAATGAGCAGTTCTTC; CDR3aa: CASSIRLADHNEQFF
j_gene: TRBJ2-2; abundance: NA; d_gene: NA; v_gene: TRBV5-1; CDR3nt: TGCGCCAGCAGCTGGACAGCGTTCGCGAACACCGGGGAGCTGTTTTTT; CDR3aa: CASSWTAFANTGELFF
j_gene: TRBJ1-2; abundance: NA; d_gene: TRBD1; v_gene: TRBV30; CDR3nt: TGTGCCTGGAGTGGATGGGACAGGGACGGCCCGGGGTTATATGGCTACACCTTC; CDR3aa: CAWSGWDRDGPGLYGYTF
j_gene: TRBJ2-7; abundance: NA; d_gene: NA; v_gene: TRBV30; CDR3nt: TGTGCCTGGAGTGTTCAGAGTTCGGGCGAGCAGTACTTC; CDR3aa: CAWSVQSSGEQYF
j_gene: TRBJ1-5; abundance: NA; d_gene: NA; v_gene: TRBV6-5; CDR3nt: TGTGCCAGCACTCCGGGGGGGGGCCTGCCCCAGCATTTT; CDR3aa: CASTPGGGLPQHF
j_gene: TRBJ2-7; abundance: NA; d_gene: TRBD1; v_gene: TRBV6-5; CDR3nt: TGTGCCAGCAGTTACTCTAACAGGGGGAGCTCCTACGAGCAGTACTTC; CDR3aa: CASSYSNRGSSYEQYF
j_gene: TRBJ2-7; abundance: few; d_gene: NA; v_gene: TRBV4-2; CDR3nt: TGTGCCAGCAGCCGGGAGGTGAGATCCTACGAGCAGTACTTC; CDR3aa: CASSREVRSYEQYF
j_gene: TRBJ1-4; abundance: NA; d_gene: NA; v_gene: TRBV24-1; CDR3nt: TGTGCCACCAGTGGGTCGGGAACGGGGACAAATGAAAAACTGTTTTTT; CDR3aa: CATSGSGTGTNEKLFF
j_gene: TRBJ1-1; abundance: NA; d_gene: NA; v_gene: TRBV6-5; CDR3nt: TGTGCCAGCAGTCACCGCAGGGAACCGAACACTGAAGCTTTCTTT; CDR3aa: CASSHRREPNTEAFF
j_gene: TRBJ1-6; abundance: NA; d_gene: NA; v_gene: TRBV11-2; CDR3nt: TGTGCCAGCAGCGGACCCTGGAGGGATTCACCCCTCCACTTT; CDR3aa: CASSGPWRDSPLHF
j_gene: TRBJ2-7; abundance: NA; d_gene: TRBD1; v_gene: TRBV10-2; CDR3nt: TGCGCCAGTTATCCGGGACAGGGTAGCTGGGAGCAGTACTTC; CDR3aa: CASYPGQGSWEQYF
j_gene: TRBJ2-3; abundance: NA; d_gene: NA; v_gene: TRBV24-1; CDR3nt: TGTGCCACCAGTAGTACGGTTAAAAGCACAGATACGCAGTATTTT; CDR3aa: CATSSTVKSTDTQYF
j_gene: TRBJ1-3; abundance: NA; d_gene: NA; v_gene: TRBV25-1; CDR3nt: TGTGCCAGCAGTCCCCAGGCTAATGGAAACACCATATATTTT; CDR3aa: CASSPQANGNTIYF